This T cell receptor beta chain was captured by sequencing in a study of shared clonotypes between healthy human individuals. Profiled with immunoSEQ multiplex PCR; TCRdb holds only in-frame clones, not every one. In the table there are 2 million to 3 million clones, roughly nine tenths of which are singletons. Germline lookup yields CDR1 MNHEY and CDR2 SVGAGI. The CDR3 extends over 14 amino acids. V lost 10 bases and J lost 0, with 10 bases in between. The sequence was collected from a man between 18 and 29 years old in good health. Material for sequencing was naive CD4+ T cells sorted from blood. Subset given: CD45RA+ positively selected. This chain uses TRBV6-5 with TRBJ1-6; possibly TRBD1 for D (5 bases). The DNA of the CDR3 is TGTGCCACCAGGGTGGGCTCCTATAATTCACCCCTCCACTTT. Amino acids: CATRVGSYNSPLHF.